This T cell receptor (beta chain) was captured in a study of blood T cell repertoires in COVID-19. Study context: Collection of acute and convalescent COVID-19 samples took place in the United States, Italy and Spain. T cells, B-cell-depleted T cells, or PBMCs provided the cDNA or gDNA that served as material.

The CDR3 is 13 residues long. The V gene lost 6 bases and the J gene lost 6 bases, with 13 bases spanning the gap. In the original workflow: It was from reference gene primer amplification that nucleated cell counts were estimated. Assay: immunoSEQ multiplex PCR; the TCRdb copy retains only in-frame clones and omits some. That table furnishes V, J and clone size, whereas the DNA furnished D and trimming. The data show roughly 200,000 clones, about 85% seen once. This receptor was identified in a woman between 40 and 55 years old with COVID-19, enrolled during active disease. The specimen was peripheral blood. V is TRBV12-3 or TRBV12-4 and J is TRBJ2-3, with D perhaps matching TRBD2 (7 bases). The CDR3 is CASRWGGADTQYF. The DNA for the CDR3 is TGTGCCAGCAGATGGGGGGGGGCCGATACGCAGTATTTT.